The present T cell receptor (beta chain) was sequenced within a study of OX40 agonist ivuxolimab in advanced cancers. Study-wide background: Patients took ivuxolimab, an agonistic anti-OX40 (CD134) antibody.

On this clone: Its antigen is as yet unknown.

Autoimmune disease history or systemic immunosuppression excluded patients. Study outcomes and limitations: Clonal expansion from baseline to week 6 occurred in both CD4+ and CD8+ T cells.

Measured with immunoSEQ multiplex PCR; TCRdb has only the in-frame clones, and not every one. The sample has approximately 100,000 clones, roughly 89% seen once. The source material was CD4+ or CD8+ T cells sorted from blood, sampled in a trial of the OX40 agonist ivuxolimab. The TCR sequence derives from an adult with an advanced solid tumor such as melanoma, head and neck, liver or kidney cancer.

In DNA form, the CDR3 reads TGTGCCAGCAGCCCTGAAGTCGTCCAGACCCAGTACTTC. It yields the protein CASSPEVVQTQYF. This sequence joins TRBV6-1 and TRBJ2-5, with no clear D. This CDR3 is built from 13 residues. Per the germline V gene, CDR1 is MNHNS and CDR2 is SASEGT. V dropped 6 bases and J dropped 6 bases, with 14 bases sitting between them.